This T cell receptor beta chain comes out of a study of shared T cell receptors in the human thymus. Clones were read by immunoSEQ multiplex PCR, and TCRdb kept only the in-frame ones, dropping some. Of approximately 400,000 clones in the sample, 85% to 95% were seen once. CDR1 and CDR2 from the germline V gene are SGHRS and YFSETQ. V trimming: 0 bases; J trimming: 7 bases; junction bases outside the gene matches: 5. The CDR3 is made up of 15 amino acids. The receptor was derived from a human donor. The V call is TRBV5-1, the J call TRBJ2-1; the match to TRBD1 covers 9 bases. The sequencing sample was made of thymocytes. Here the CDR3 DNA reads TGCGCCAGCAGCTTGGCCGGGACAGGGTTTAATGAGCAGTTCTTC. Protein product: CASSLAGTGFNEQFF.